This T cell receptor beta chain was obtained from a study of blood T cell repertoires in COVID-19. Libraries were prepared by immunoSEQ multiplex PCR; TCRdb keeps only in-frame clonotypes and omits some of them. The sample includes about 150,000 clones, about 91% of them seen just once. This CDR3 is 18 amino acids long. The sample consisted of peripheral blood. The TCR comes from a woman aged 45-59 years with acute or convalescent COVID-19. The chain couples TRBV12-2 to TRBJ2-3; TRBD1, as called in the table, went unchecked against the DNA. TRBV12-2 is a pseudogene. CDR3 sequence reads: CASRLAPPTVLSTDTQYF. In nucleotides, the CDR3 is TGTGCAAGTCGCTTAGCTCCTCCGACAGTTCTAAGCACAGATACGCAGTATTTT.